This is a list of T cell receptor beta chains from one sample in a study of naive and memory T cell subsets. A single record per CDR3 protein comes from TCRdb applying MiXCR to the 5' RACE reads. This table has 20,000 to 25,000 distinct CDR3 sequences, 4% to 5% appearing once. The receptors derive from a male donor in good health. Each CDR3 is given with its conserved first and last residue. D genes are given only for firm matches. The size field reads once, few or many counts, or a class when the clone is expanded.

>TRBJ1-2|TRBD1|many|TRBV7-2
TGTGCCAGCAGCTTAAGGGACAGGGCACATGGCTACACCTTC
CASSLRDRAHGYTF
>TRBJ2-1|NA|many|TRBV29-1
TGCAGCGTTGAAGGGGGCTTGAATGAGCAGTTCTTC
CSVEGGLNEQFF
>TRBJ1-4|NA|few|TRBV6-1
TGTGCCAGCAGTGAGGGGGGGCAGGGAAAACTGTTTTTT
CASSEGGQGKLFF
>TRBJ1-1|NA|many|TRBV20-1
TGCAGTGCTAGAGATGACCATGCTGGGGGCACTGAAGCTTTCTTT
CSARDDHAGGTEAFF
>TRBJ1-5|NA|many|TRBV28
TGTGCCAGCAGTTTACTCTCAGGGAACACAAATCAGCCCCAGCATTTT
CASSLLSGNTNQPQHF
>TRBJ2-5|NA|many|TRBV18
TGTGCCAGCTCACCAAAACAGGGAGGAGAGACCCAGTACTTC
CASSPKQGGETQYF
>TRBJ2-1|NA|many|TRBV20-1
TGCAGTGCTAGAGGGCGGGACGTGTTCTCCAATGAGCAGTTCTTC
CSARGRDVFSNEQFF
>TRBJ2-6|NA|many|TRBV29-1
TGCAGCGTTGAAGTACAGGGATCCGGGGCCAACGTCCTGACTTTC
CSVEVQGSGANVLTF
>TRBJ2-6|NA|many|TRBV19
TGTGCCAGTATCCCCAGGGACTCTGGGGCCAACGTCCTGACTTTC
CASIPRDSGANVLTF
>TRBJ2-5|NA|many|TRBV6-5
TGTGCCAGCAGTTACGCCAGGGGCGGGATAGAGACCCAGTACTTC
CASSYARGGIETQYF
>TRBJ2-1|TRBD2|many|TRBV29-1
TGCAGCGGACAACCGGGACTAGCCCTAGGAGAGCAGTTCTTC
CSGQPGLALGEQFF